This entry lists 25 T cell receptor beta chains sequenced from one sample in a study of cytomegalovirus exposure and HLA in healthy donors (dated by TCRdb to 2016 to 2017). The method was the immunoSEQ multiplex PCR assay. For the multiplex PCR, a mixture combining 60 forward primers for TCR Vbeta segments and 13 reverse primers for TCR Jbeta segments was used. TCRdb's version of the immuneACCESS table is confined to in-frame rearrangements and falls short of the full clone set. An unresolved V gene accounts for under half of the shortfall where checked; the remainder is of unknown origin. Within this sample are 100,000 or so clones, with around four fifths of them counted one time only. Roughly 9.2% of the sample is in the top ten clones. Sequenced material: PBMCs. These receptors were taken from a woman in her thirties or forties in good health and CMV-seropositive.

The V and J genes are TRBV5-1 and TRBJ2-5; 11 bases are shared with TRBD1. This CDR3 contains 15 residues. V was clipped by 4 bases and J by 5 bases; unmatched bases: 7. Per the germline V gene, CDR1 is SGHRS and CDR2 is YFSETQ. As DNA, the CDR3 is TGCGCCAGCAGCCCGGACAGGGGGCCTTTTGAGACCCAGTACTTC. As protein: CASSPDRGPFETQYF.

V gene TRBV4-3 combines with J gene TRBJ2-3, with 11 bases lining up with TRBD2. The CDR3 consists of 15 residues. Germline-derived CDR1 and CDR2 are LGHNA and YSLEER. V shed 0 bases, J shed 9 bases, and the junction held 5 bases outside the gene matches. The CDR3 DNA follows: TGCGCCAGCAGCCAAGATAGGGGGACTAGCGGAACGCAGTATTTT. The encoded protein is CASSQDRGTSGTQYF.

The chain joins TRBV5-1 to TRBJ2-5; no clear D. This CDR3 has 14 residues. CDR1 is SGHRS and CDR2 is YFSETQ in the germline V gene. V lost 0 bases, J lost 1 base, and 7 bases lay in between. The CDR3: CASSLGNSQETQYF. CDR3 nucleotide sequence: TGCGCCAGCAGCTTGGGGAACAGCCAAGAGACCCAGTACTTC.

The V gene is TRBV7-2, the J gene TRBJ2-1; TRBD2 might be the D (5 bases). Germline CDR1 and CDR2: SGHTA and FQGNSA. Trimming pared 1 base from V and 3 bases from J, leaving 10 bases between. The CDR3 runs to 15 residues. CDR3 amino acids: CASSLDASRYNEQFF. The CDR3 bases are TGTGCCAGCAGCTTAGATGCTAGCCGCTACAATGAGCAGTTCTTC.

The sample holds a few counts of this clone. The chain has TRBV19 and TRBJ2-7; 8 bases match TRBD1. This CDR3 is 15 amino acids long. The germline CDR1 and CDR2 sequences are LNHDA and SQIVND (reference sequence). The J segment lost 3 bases and the V segment lost 6 bases, leaving 10 bases of the junction unmatched. CDR3 sequence (DNA): TGTGCCAGTAGCCGAACAGGGGGTTCAGACTACGAGCAGTACTTC. Protein: CASSRTGGSDYEQYF.

The chain combines TRBV7-3 with TRBJ1-5, with D perhaps TRBD1 (5 bases). The CDR3 has 13 residues. The V gene's germline CDR1 is SGHTA and CDR2 FQGTGA. Trimming cost V 5 bases and J 6 bases, with 11 bases left between them. The CDR3 DNA follows: TGTGCCAGCAGCCAGGGAATAGGTCAGCCCCAGCATTTT. This encodes CASSQGIGQPQHF.

This chain links TRBV7-9 with TRBJ2-1; D uncertain. Germline V CDR1 and CDR2: SEHNR, FQNEAQ (reference sequence). V was cut by 3 bases and J by 4 bases, with 4 bases left in between. The CDR3 is 12 residues long. The CDR3 here is CASSFLYNEQFF. The CDR3 region has the DNA TGTGCCAGCAGCTTTCTTTACAATGAGCAGTTCTTC.

This chain joins TRBV5-4 and TRBJ2-1; D may be TRBD1 (6 bases). This CDR3 comprises 12 residues. Looked up from germline, CDR1 is SGHNT and CDR2 is YYREEE (reference sequence). With 4 bases removed from V and 9 bases from J, the gap between germline ends came to 11 bases. CDR3 in amino acids: CASSPRGGEQFF. The CDR3 nucleotides are TGTGCCAGCAGCCCGCGAGGGGGTGAGCAGTTCTTC.

This chain connects TRBV15 to TRBJ2-5; 14 nucleotides match TRBD2. The junction had 6 bases not matched to a gene; V was cut back by 1 base and J by 5 bases. The CDR3 is 17 amino acids. Germline assignment: CDR1 LNHNV and CDR2 YYDKDF (reference sequence). This chain's CDR3 is CATSRGLAGGPWETQYF. CDR3 in DNA: TGTGCCACCAGCAGAGGACTAGCGGGAGGGCCCTGGGAGACCCAGTACTTC.

The gene calls are TRBV27 and TRBJ2-3, with 10 bases fitting TRBD1. Germline CDR1 reads MNHEY; CDR2 reads SMNVEV (reference sequence). The CDR3 runs 17 residues. V lost 1 base, J lost 0 bases, and 4 bases stayed unmatched. The CDR3 reads CASSLLSGQGSTDTQYF. CDR3 nucleotide sequence: TGTGCCAGCAGTTTATTGTCGGGACAGGGGAGCACAGATACGCAGTATTTT.

V usage is TRBV19 and J usage is TRBJ2-2; 7 nucleotides match TRBD1. Germline V gene data show CDR1 as LNHDA and CDR2 as SQIVND (reference sequence). V lost 6 bases to trimming and J lost 5 bases; unmatched junction nucleotides: 6. The CDR3 is 14 residues long. The CDR3 DNA reads TGTGCCAGTAGGGCTACAGGGGAAACCGGGGAGCTGTTTTTT. Amino acids: CASRATGETGELFF.

V usage is TRBV5-1 and J usage is TRBJ1-3; no clear D gene. Germline loops: CDR1 SGHRS, CDR2 YFSETQ. Trimming left V 7 bases short and J 0 bases short, with 17 bases between. The CDR3 totals 16 residues. CDR3 sequence: CASQQQALGSGNTIYF. In DNA, the CDR3 is TGCGCCAGCCAACAGCAGGCCTTAGGCTCTGGAAACACCATATATTTT.

The chain uses TRBV18 and TRBJ1-3; 7 bases agree with TRBD1. The CDR3 sequence is 18 residues long. Germline CDR1 reads KGHSH; CDR2 reads LQKENI. With V trimmed by 3 bases and J by 0 bases, 11 bases remained unmatched. The CDR3 coding sequence is TGTGCCAGCTCACCCAGACCGGGAAACAGGGGCTCTGGAAACACCATATATTTT. It codes for CASSPRPGNRGSGNTIYF.

The chain uses TRBV5-8 and TRBJ2-7, with D hard to call. The CDR3 covers 11 residues. The germline CDR1 and CDR2 sequences are SGHTS and YDEGEE. Trimming took 3 bases from V and 3 from J, leaving 4 bases between them. CDR3 in amino acids: CASSSHYEQYF. The CDR3 region has the DNA TGTGCCAGCAGCTCCCACTACGAGCAGTACTTC.

This sequence joins TRBV5-1 and TRBJ2-1; TRBD2 might be the D (5 bases). The germline V and J ends were trimmed by 0 bases and 4 bases, with 14 bases remaining between them. The CDR3 contains 16 residues. In germline, CDR1 is SGHRS, CDR2 YFSETQ. CDR3 bases: TGCGCCAGCAGCTTGGGTACGGGGATCCGATACAATGAGCAGTTCTTC. Its protein is CASSLGTGIRYNEQFF.

The chain has TRBV4-2 and TRBJ2-1, with a tentative D call TRBD1 (5 bases). CDR3 length: 14 residues. V shed 5 bases and J shed 3 bases, with 11 bases lying between them. Germline V gene data show CDR1 as LGHNA and CDR2 as YNFKEQ. The CDR3 bases are TGTGCCAGCAGCTCGACCGGACACTACAATGAGCAGTTCTTC. It specifies CASSSTGHYNEQFF.

As concerns this clone: This specimen includes other DNA sequences encoding the same CDR3. The CDR3 DNA sequence: TGTGCCAGCAGCCCAGAACGGGGAACTGGAAACACCATATATTTT. Its translation is CASSPERGTGNTIYF. The chain joins TRBV4-2 to TRBJ1-3, with D hard to call. Germline V gene data show CDR1 as LGHNA and CDR2 as YNFKEQ. CDR3 length: 15 amino acids. Between the trimmed V and J ends, which lost 4 bases and 2 bases, there was a span of 12 bases.

The chain uses TRBV9 and TRBJ2-7; no reliable D call. Germline assignment: CDR1 SGDLS and CDR2 YYNGEE. V lost 3 bases, J lost 0 bases, and 7 bases lay in between. The CDR3 contains 13 residues. This CDR3 is CASSADSSYEQYF. The DNA of the CDR3 is TGTGCCAGCAGCGCCGATAGCTCCTACGAGCAGTACTTC.

Only one count was recorded for this clone. Here the CDR3 DNA reads TGTGCCAGCAGCGTAGCTACTTTGAGGGAGGGCCGAGAGACCCAGTACTTC. Protein: CASSVATLREGRETQYF. V and J are TRBV9 and TRBJ2-5; TRBD2 matches 7 bases. This CDR3 has 17 amino acids. The ends lost 0 bases at V and 4 bases at J; junction bases unmatched: 12. Germline-derived CDR1 and CDR2 are SGDLS and YYNGEE.

As for this clone: A junction end diverges from the germline sequence, so it may reflect a read error. The rearrangement links TRBV5-6 to TRBJ2-5, with D perhaps TRBD1 or TRBD2 (5 bases each). Germline lookup yields CDR1 SGHDT and CDR2 YYEEEE. The CDR3 spans 16 residues. The CDR3 nucleotides read TGTGCCAGCACCTTGAGGGGTGAAAGGCCTGGAGAGACCCAGTACTTC. This codes for CASTLRGERPGETQYF.

The rearrangement links TRBV6-1 to TRBJ1-5, with 10 bases fitting TRBD1. CDR1 MNHNS and CDR2 SASEGT come from the germline V gene. This CDR3 is 17 amino acids long. Trimming cost V 2 bases and J 7 bases; bases outside gene matches: 11. CDR3 DNA: TGTGCCAGCAGTGAATATATAGGGACAGGGGACTTCCAGCCCCAGCATTTT. Protein product: CASSEYIGTGDFQPQHF.

The V gene is TRBV18, the J gene TRBJ1-4; D call uncertain. Trimming cost V 5 bases and J 13 bases, with 14 bases left between them. The CDR3 runs 12 residues. The germline V gene encodes CDR1 KGHSH and CDR2 LQKENI. This CDR3 reads CASSGAGVGLFF. In DNA, the CDR3 is TGTGCCAGCTCAGGCGCCGGGGTAGGACTGTTTTTT.

The rearrangement uses TRBV10-1 and TRBJ1-4, with 7 positions matching TRBD1. The CDR3 contains 15 residues. From germline, CDR1 is WNHNN and CDR2 SYGVQD (reference sequence). J lost 8 bases, V lost 3 bases, and 9 bases had no gene match. Here the CDR3 reads CASSEGDREVEKLFF. DNA of the CDR3: TGCGCCAGCAGTGAAGGCGACAGGGAAGTCGAAAAACTGTTTTTT.

The rearrangement links TRBV28 to TRBJ1-5, with a tentative D call TRBD1 (5 bases). Germline loops: CDR1 MDHEN, CDR2 SYDVKM. This CDR3 spans 12 amino acids. Trimming stripped 7 bases from V and 3 bases from J, with 7 bases between. CDR3 loop: CASMDNNQPQHF. As DNA, the CDR3 is TGTGCCAGCATGGACAACAATCAGCCCCAGCATTTT.

This chain uses TRBV19 with TRBJ1-1, with D possibly matching TRBD1 (5 bases). CDR1 is LNHDA, CDR2 SQIVND, per germline (reference sequence). The V end was cut by 7 bases, the J end by 7 bases, with 19 bases between. The CDR3 contains 14 residues. DNA for the CDR3: TGTGCCAGTACCGGATTGGCCGGACACGTTGAAGCTTTCTTT. Protein sequence: CASTGLAGHVEAFF.